This T cell receptor (beta chain) was observed in a study of T cell changes during pregnancy in multiple sclerosis. The CDR3 runs to 13 residues. Germline values: CDR1 SGHTA, CDR2 FQGTGA. Trimming removed 6 bases at V and 6 bases at J, with 15 bases between. Sequenced by immunoSEQ multiplex PCR; TCRdb stores in-frame clones only, minus some. The sample yields around 56,000 clones, 90% to 95% seen once. Material: CD4+ T cells from peripheral blood mononuclear cells, obtained in the first trimester of pregnancy. J is TRBJ2-7 and V is TRBV7-3; D ambiguous. This TCR was sampled from a female donor with multiple sclerosis, enrolled in a pregnancy study. The CDR3 reads CASSPGLGPEQYF. CDR3 bases: TGTGCCAGCAGTCCTGGGCTGGGCCCCGAGCAGTACTTC.